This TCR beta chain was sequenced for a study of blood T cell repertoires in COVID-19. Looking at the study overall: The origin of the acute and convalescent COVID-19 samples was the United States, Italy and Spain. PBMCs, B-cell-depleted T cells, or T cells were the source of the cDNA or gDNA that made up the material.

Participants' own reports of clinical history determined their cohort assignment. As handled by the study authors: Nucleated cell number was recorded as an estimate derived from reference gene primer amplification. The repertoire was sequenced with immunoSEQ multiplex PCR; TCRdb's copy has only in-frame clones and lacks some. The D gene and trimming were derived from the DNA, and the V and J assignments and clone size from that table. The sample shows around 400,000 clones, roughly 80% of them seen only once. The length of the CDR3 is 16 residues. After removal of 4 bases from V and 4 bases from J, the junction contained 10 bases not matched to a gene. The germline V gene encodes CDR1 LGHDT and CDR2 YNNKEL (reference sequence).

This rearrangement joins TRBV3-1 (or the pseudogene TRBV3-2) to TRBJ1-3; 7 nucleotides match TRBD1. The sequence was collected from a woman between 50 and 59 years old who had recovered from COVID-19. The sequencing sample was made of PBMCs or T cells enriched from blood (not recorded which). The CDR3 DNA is TGTGCCAGCAGCCCGACCGGGACAGATTCAGGAAACACCATATATTTT. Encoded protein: CASSPTGTDSGNTIYF.